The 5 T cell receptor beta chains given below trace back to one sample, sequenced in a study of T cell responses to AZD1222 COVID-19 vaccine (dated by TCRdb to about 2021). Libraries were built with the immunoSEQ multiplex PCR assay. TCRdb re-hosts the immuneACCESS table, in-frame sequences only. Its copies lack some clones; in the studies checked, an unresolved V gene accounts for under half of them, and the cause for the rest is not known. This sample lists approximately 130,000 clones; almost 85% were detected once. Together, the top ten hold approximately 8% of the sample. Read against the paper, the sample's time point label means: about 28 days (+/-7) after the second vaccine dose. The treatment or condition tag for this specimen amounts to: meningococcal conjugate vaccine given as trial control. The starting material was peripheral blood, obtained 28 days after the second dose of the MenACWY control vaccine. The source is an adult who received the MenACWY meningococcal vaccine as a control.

CDR3 region: CASSQSGGRGYNEQFF. The CDR3 DNA sequence: TGCGCCAGCAGCCAGTCCGGGGGGCGGGGCTACAATGAGCAGTTCTTC. This chain links TRBV4-1 with TRBJ2-1; maybe TRBD2 (7 bases). This CDR3 spans 16 amino acids. The V gene lost 3 bases and the J gene lost 3 bases, with 15 bases spanning the gap. The germline V gene encodes CDR1 MGHRA and CDR2 YSYEKL.

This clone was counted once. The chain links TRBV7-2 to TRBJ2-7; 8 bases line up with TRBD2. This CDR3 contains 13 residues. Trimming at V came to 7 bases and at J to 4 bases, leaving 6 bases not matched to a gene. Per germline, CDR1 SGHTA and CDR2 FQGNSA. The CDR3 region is CASTLSGGYEQYF. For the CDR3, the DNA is TGTGCCAGCACCCTAAGCGGGGGTTACGAGCAGTACTTC.

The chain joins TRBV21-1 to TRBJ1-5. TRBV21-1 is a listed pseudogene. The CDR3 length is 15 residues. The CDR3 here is CASSKALKARQPQHF. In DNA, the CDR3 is TGTGCCAGCAGCAAAGCGCTTAAGGCGAGACAGCCCCAGCATTTT.

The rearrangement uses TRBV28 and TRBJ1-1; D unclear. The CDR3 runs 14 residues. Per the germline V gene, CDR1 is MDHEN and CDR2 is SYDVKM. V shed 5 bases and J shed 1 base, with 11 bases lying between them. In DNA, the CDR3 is TGTGCCAGCAGTCCGCTTTGGGGGAACACTGAAGCTTTCTTT. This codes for CASSPLWGNTEAFF.

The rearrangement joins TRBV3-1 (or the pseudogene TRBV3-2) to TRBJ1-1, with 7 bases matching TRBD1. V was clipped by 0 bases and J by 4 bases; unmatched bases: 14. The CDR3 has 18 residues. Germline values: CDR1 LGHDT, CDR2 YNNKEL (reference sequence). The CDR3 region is CASSQELWRGLVRTEAFF. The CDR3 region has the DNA TGTGCCAGCAGCCAAGAATTATGGAGGGGGCTGGTTCGCACTGAAGCTTTCTTT.